The present TCR beta chain was sequenced within a study of shared clonotypes between healthy human individuals (TCRdb year 2020). For the wider study: The cohort included three men and a couple of women between 18 and 49 years of age. To increase sequencing depth and limit assay-specific biases, different laboratories used diverse techniques to prepare libraries and sequence TCR repertoires. To estimate repertoire size and how much clonotypes are shared between individuals, the study performed deep sequencing of blood TCR repertoires from 4 to 6 healthy adults. Between about 0.85 and 8.9 billion PBMCs per donor were obtained by leukapheresis. For each donor, three plates each were used for CD4 naive and CD4 memory, two plates were used for CD8 naive, and one plate was used for CD8 memory.

As to this clone: Its antigen specificity is not known. Base-call qualities are not available, and no considerably larger clone is one nucleotide away. In the same sample, other DNA sequences code for this CDR3.

Taken from the germline V gene (reference sequence), the CDR1 and CDR2 loops are LNHDA and SQIVND. Its CDR3 holds 15 amino acids, cysteine through phenylalanine. This entry keeps only the CDR3 DNA: 45 bases, framed from base 1. V has 5 bases trimmed and J has 1 base trimmed; junction bases matching no gene number 4. The study at large found these results: The small number of donors limited the genetic and exposure-history diversity represented. Naive subsets generally had larger estimated clonotype richness than memory subsets did. About 5% of naive CD4, around 3.5% of naive CD8, 2.3% of memory CD4, and over 0.35% of memory CD8 clonotypes were shared across several donors. Compared with non-shared clonotypes, the clonotypes found in all four sorted-subset donors had higher generation probabilities. Even with the large sequencing depth, rarefaction of the sorted-subset datasets indicated that sequencing was incomplete. Pairwise subsampling indicated that sequencing depth was expected to affect the degree of clonotype sharing among donors. Sampling was limited to blood, and TCR repertoires in tissue likely differ from TCR repertoires in blood.

Using the deep immunoSEQ assay, multiplex PCR amplified TCR CDR3 regions from genomic DNA. Extracted genomic DNA from each cell subset was spread evenly across all wells of several immunoSEQ 96-well plates, with each plate serving as a replicate. For sorted subsets, around 200 ng genomic DNA, equal to about 30,000 T cell genomes, was loaded into each replicate PCR. Purified libraries were measured with a Qubit 3.0 fluorometer, size-checked on a Bioanalyzer 2100, and measured again with the KAPA Library Quantification kit. A separate single-read 150-cycle Illumina NextSeq 550 flow cell was used to sequence each immunoSEQ 96-well plate. As for the authors' bioinformatics: Because the immunoSEQ output included only junctional sequences and no quality scores, the filtering could not be the same as the filtering used for full-length reads. Sequences were annotated with PyIR, a Python wrapper for IgBLAST v1.9, using IMGT germline references to assign V/J genes and CDR3. Any read was removed if the V/J assignment was weak (E-value above 1e-6), the CDR3 was missing, or the read contained stop codons, out-of-frame junctions, or ambiguous translated residues. V3J clonotypes were defined as sequences sharing an identical inferred V gene, J gene, and CDR3 amino acid sequence. To compute the percentage overlap between repertoires, the number of shared unique clonotypes was divided by the size of the smaller repertoire. Three approaches were used to assess repertoire richness: RTK rarefaction, the Chao1 estimator, and Recon v2.1 estimates of unobserved clonotypes. Generation probabilities were computed with OLGA for all TCRbeta clonotypes obtained by the gDNA method from several donors. TCRdb retrieved this table from immuneACCESS and kept in-frame rearrangements only. Not all clones are present; in checked studies, unresolved V genes account for under half, and no reason is known for the remainder. That table is the source of V, J and clone size, and D and trimming were worked out from the DNA. This sample is represented by 2 million to 2.5 million clones; approximately 90% of them were singletons. The top ten hold more than 0.35% of the sample.

Healthy HIV-negative adults with no recently reported acute infections or vaccinations were included as donors. Only Caucasian adults living in Nashville, Tennessee, USA were represented among the donors. Magnetic negative selection was used to enrich CD4+ T cells, after which naive cells were positively selected on CD45RA and the negative fraction became the memory subset. After blood collection by leukapheresis, PBMCs were isolated using Ficoll-Histopaque density gradient centrifugation and then cryopreserved in the vapor phase of liquid nitrogen. Analytical flow cytometry was used to check the purity and quantity of every magnetically sorted T cell population. Genomic DNA was isolated from each sorted fraction and quantified by UV absorbance on a Nanodrop 2000c.

This TCR came from a man aged 18-30 years in good health. Some clones in this sample may be carry-over from other donors' samples. Source material: naive CD4+ T cells from PBMCs. The label giving this sample's cell subset or site can be read as: CD45RA+ positively selected. The chain uses TRBV19 and TRBJ2-3; 9 of the junction bases match TRBD1. The CDR3: CASSLRTGGTDTQYF. The DNA is as follows: TGTGCCAGTAGTCTCCGGACAGGGGGCACAGATACGCAGTATTTT.